The clone carrying this T cell receptor beta chain was counted once. This specimen belongs to a study of CD8 T cells in Susac syndrome. V gave up 4 bases and J gave up 4 bases; unmatched junction bases: 12. Per the germline V gene, CDR1 is SQVTM and CDR2 is ANQGSEA. The CDR3 is 16 amino acids. An input of about 0.5 to 1 ug of RNA was subjected to reverse transcription using random hexamers. Via MiXCR, TCRdb re-called the immunoSEQ multiplex PCR reads, giving one row per CDR3 protein. The table has approximately 110,000 distinct CDR3 sequences, over 85% seen once. This clonotype originated in a human donor in good health. Specimen: CD4+ T cells from PBMCs. The chain is built from TRBV29-1 and TRBJ2-2; 7 bases map to TRBD2. The DNA for the CDR3 is TGCAGCGTTGGCCAGGGAGGGAGCGGAGTCACCGGGGAGCTGTTTTTT. The encoded protein is CSVGQGGSGVTGELFF.